Here is one T cell receptor (beta chain) with its context. This CDR3 comprises 14 residues. Trimming shortened V by 2 bases and J by 5 bases, and 10 bases separated the two germline ends. CDR1 is SGHAT and CDR2 is FQNNGV in the germline V gene. The entry originates in a study of identical twins. TCRdb reanalysed the 5' RACE reads using MiXCR and keeps one entry per CDR3 protein. The sample yields 600,000 to 800,000 distinct CDR3 sequences, about 20% seen once. The sample was also linked to a second study, of T cells expressing NK-cell markers. That work contributes: Sequencing of TCR beta repertoires drew on sorted CD3+CD56+NKG2C+, CD3+CD56+NKG2C- and CD3+CD56-NKG2C+ T cells. The share of CD8+ T cells held by dominant NKG2C+ clonotypes was about 1.0-8% in roughly 6 donors.

The sequenced material came from PBMCs. The rearrangement joins TRBV11-2 to TRBJ2-1, with D unclear. The receptor was derived from a woman between 18 and 30 years old in good health. The CDR3 region has the DNA TGTGCCAGCAGCTTACGAATTCTGAACAATGAGCAGTTCTTC. It yields the protein CASSLRILNNEQFF.